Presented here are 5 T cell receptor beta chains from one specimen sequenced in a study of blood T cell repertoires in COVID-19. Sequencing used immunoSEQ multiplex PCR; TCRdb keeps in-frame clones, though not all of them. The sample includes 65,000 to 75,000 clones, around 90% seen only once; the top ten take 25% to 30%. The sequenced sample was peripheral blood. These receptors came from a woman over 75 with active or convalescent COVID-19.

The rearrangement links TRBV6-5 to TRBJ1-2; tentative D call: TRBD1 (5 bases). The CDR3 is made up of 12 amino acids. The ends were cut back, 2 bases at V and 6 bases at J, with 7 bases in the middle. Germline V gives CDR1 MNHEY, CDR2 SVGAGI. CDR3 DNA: TGTGCCAGCAGTTACGCGGGGGATGGCTACACCTTC. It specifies CASSYAGDGYTF.

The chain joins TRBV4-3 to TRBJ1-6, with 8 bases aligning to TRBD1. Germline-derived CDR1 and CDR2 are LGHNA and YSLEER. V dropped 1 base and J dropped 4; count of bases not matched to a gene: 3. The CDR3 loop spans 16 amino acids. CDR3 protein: CASSQANRGYNSPLHF. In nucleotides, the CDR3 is TGCGCCAGCAGCCAAGCGAACAGGGGGTATAATTCACCCCTCCACTTT.

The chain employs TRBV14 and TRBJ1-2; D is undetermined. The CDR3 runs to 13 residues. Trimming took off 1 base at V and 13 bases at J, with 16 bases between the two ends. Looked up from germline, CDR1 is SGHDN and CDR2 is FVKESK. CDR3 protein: CASSQGLIEGSTF. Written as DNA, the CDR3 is TGTGCCAGCAGCCAAGGTCTTATAGAAGGGAGCACCTTC.

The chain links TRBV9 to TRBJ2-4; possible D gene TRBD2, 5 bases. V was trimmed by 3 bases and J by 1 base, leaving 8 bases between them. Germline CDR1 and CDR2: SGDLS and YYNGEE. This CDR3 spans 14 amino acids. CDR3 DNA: TGTGCCAGCAGCGCTAGCCTCGCCAAAAACATTCAGTACTTC. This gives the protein CASSASLAKNIQYF.

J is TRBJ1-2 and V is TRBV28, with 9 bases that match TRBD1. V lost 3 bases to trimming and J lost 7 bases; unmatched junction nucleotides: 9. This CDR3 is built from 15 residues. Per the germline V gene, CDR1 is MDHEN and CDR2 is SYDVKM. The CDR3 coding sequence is TGTGCCAGCAGTTTGCTCACAGGGGGCGCTGGTGGCTACACCTTC. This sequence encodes CASSLLTGGAGGYTF.